The entry below gives a single TCR beta chain sequence along with its context. The entry originates in a study of blood T cell repertoires in COVID-19. Study context: Samples of COVID-19 (acute and convalescent) were obtained from the United States, Italy and Spain. The analysed material was cDNA or gDNA that came from T cells, B-cell-depleted T cells, or PBMCs.

The trim removed 4 bases at V and 5 bases at J, leaving 2 bases unmatched. The CDR3 has 14 amino acids. Germline-derived CDR1 and CDR2 are LNHDA and SQIVND (reference sequence). Here immunoSEQ multiplex PCR was the method, and the copy in TCRdb shows in-frame clones only, minus some. The table records some 300,000 clones, 85% to 90% of them present only once. The TCR sequence derives from a woman aged 18 to 35 with acute COVID-19. The sequenced material came from PBMCs or T cells enriched from blood (not recorded which). The rearrangement uses TRBV19 and TRBJ2-2; 9 bases match TRBD1. CDR3 in amino acids: CASSTGQGTGELFF. CDR3 nucleotide sequence: TGTGCCAGTAGTACGGGACAGGGAACCGGGGAGCTGTTTTTT.